This is a list of T cell receptor beta chains from one sample in a study of OX40 agonist ivuxolimab in advanced cancers. Some clones are missing from TCRdb's copy, which holds only in-frame ones; the method was immunoSEQ multiplex PCR. Of roughly 56,000 clones in the sample, 86% were seen once. Here the sequenced sample was CD4+ or CD8+ T cells sorted from blood, taken in a trial of the OX40 agonist ivuxolimab. The receptors originated from an adult with an advanced solid tumor such as melanoma, head and neck, liver or kidney cancer. Both conserved end residues are part of each CDR3. Fields, in order: CDR3 protein, CDR3 DNA, D gene, J gene, V gene, CDR3 length, clone size. A D gene is named only where the DNA matches it firmly. The listing skips clone size in some rows; elsewhere it reads once, few, many or a size class.

CSAEGNQPQHF	TGCAGTGCCGAGGGCAATCAGCCCCAGCATTTT	NA	TRBJ1-5	TRBV20-1	11	NA
CASKGLASNEQFF	TGTGCCAGCAAAGGACTAGCGAGTAATGAGCAGTTCTTC	TRBD2	TRBJ2-1	TRBV11-3	13	NA
CASSASGQGYNEQFF	TGTGCCAGCAGCGCGTCGGGACAGGGCTACAATGAGCAGTTCTTC	TRBD1	TRBJ2-1	TRBV7-3	15	NA
CASSPGLAGDYEQYF	TGTGCCAGCAGCCCGGGACTAGCGGGGGACTACGAGCAGTACTTC	TRBD2	TRBJ2-7	TRBV5-5	15	once
CASSQTGSPLNSPLHF	TGTGCCAGCAGCCAGACAGGGAGTCCCTTAAATTCACCCCTCCACTTT	TRBD1	TRBJ1-6	TRBV2	16	NA
CASSSGQGTDTQYF	TGTGCCAGTAGTTCCGGACAGGGCACAGATACGCAGTATTTT	TRBD1	TRBJ2-3	TRBV19	14	few
CASRPGQGYDETQYF	TGTGCCAGCAGGCCCGGACAGGGTTACGACGAGACCCAGTACTTC	TRBD1	TRBJ2-5	TRBV5-8	15	NA
CASSISGNTEAFF	TGTGCCAGTAGTATTAGTGGAAACACTGAAGCTTTCTTT	NA	TRBJ1-1	TRBV19	13	NA
CATSRGSGGDYGYTF	TGTGCCACCAGCAGAGGATCAGGGGGCGACTATGGCTACACCTTC	TRBD1	TRBJ1-2	TRBV15	15	few
CASSREQQGAGEQYF	TGTGCCAGCTCGCGAGAGCAACAGGGGGCGGGAGAGCAGTACTTC	TRBD1	TRBJ2-7	TRBV18	15	once
CASSDVAPANTGELFF	TGTGCCAGCAGTGATGTAGCGCCTGCGAACACCGGGGAGCTGTTTTTT	NA	TRBJ2-2	TRBV2	16	NA
CASSPPVISGNTIYF	TGTGCCAGCTCACCACCAGTTATTTCTGGAAACACCATATATTTT	NA	TRBJ1-3	TRBV18	15	NA
CASSQASGGKNSYEQYF	TGCGCCAGCAGCCAGGCTAGCGGGGGGAAGAATTCCTACGAGCAGTACTTC	TRBD2	TRBJ2-7	TRBV4-3	17	NA
CAISESWETQYF	TGTGCCATCAGTGAGTCTTGGGAGACCCAGTACTTC	NA	TRBJ2-5	TRBV10-3	12	once